Detailed here is one T cell receptor beta chain. What it recognizes is unknown. Libraries were prepared by immunoSEQ multiplex PCR; TCRdb keeps only in-frame clonotypes and omits some of them. The sample records tens of thousands of clones, 82% being singletons. This CDR3 is 14 amino acids long. Germline V lookup: CDR1 SQVTM, CDR2 ANQGSEA. The record originates from a study of T cells in localized non-small cell lung cancer. Study-wide points: Adjacent lung had a median roughly 53 of the 100 largest tumor clones. Uninvolved adjacent lung, not tumor, had the highest T cell clonality. Sequence data derive from only one tumor region, so heterogeneity remains possible.

This specimen was peripheral blood, taken before any cancer treatment. The chain couples TRBV29-1 to TRBJ2-1; 13 bases are shared with TRBD2. The TCR sequence derives from a male donor at least 60 years old with stage III squamous cell lung carcinoma. The CDR3 region is CSGRGTSGNNEQFF. In DNA form, the CDR3 reads TGCAGTGGGAGGGGGACTAGCGGGAACAATGAGCAGTTCTTC.